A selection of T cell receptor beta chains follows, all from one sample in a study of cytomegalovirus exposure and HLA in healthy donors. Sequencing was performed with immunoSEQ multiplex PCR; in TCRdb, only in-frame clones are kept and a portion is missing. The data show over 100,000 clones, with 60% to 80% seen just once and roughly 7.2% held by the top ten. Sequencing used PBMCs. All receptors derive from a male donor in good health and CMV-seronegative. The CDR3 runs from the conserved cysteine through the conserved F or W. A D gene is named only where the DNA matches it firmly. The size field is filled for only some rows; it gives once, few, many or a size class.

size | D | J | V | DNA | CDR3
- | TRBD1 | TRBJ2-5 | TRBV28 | TGTGCCAGCACCTTTGACAGGGGGCCTCGAGAGCAGTACTTC | CASTFDRGPREQYF
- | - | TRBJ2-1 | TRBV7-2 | TGTGCCAGCAGTTTTACAGGTGCCCGTGAGCAGTTCTTC | CASSFTGAREQFF
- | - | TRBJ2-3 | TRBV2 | TGTGCCAGCAGTGAAGCGCATCTGGGCCTCACAGATACGCAGTATTTT | CASSEAHLGLTDTQYF
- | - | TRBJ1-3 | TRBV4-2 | TGTGCCAGCAGCCAAATTCCGGGGGCTGGAAACACCATATATTTT | CASSQIPGAGNTIYF
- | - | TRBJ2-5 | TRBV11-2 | TGTGCCAGCAGCCCCAGCGGATTCCAAGAGACCCAGTACTTC | CASSPSGFQETQYF
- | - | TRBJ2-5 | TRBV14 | TGTGCCAGCAGCCCCAGGGGCAGAGGGACCCAGTACTTC | CASSPRGRGTQYF
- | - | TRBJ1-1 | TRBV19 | TGTGCCAGTAGTACCTCTTACAGGGCGGGCACTGAAGCTTTCTTT | CASSTSYRAGTEAFF
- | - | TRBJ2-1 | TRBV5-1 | TGCGCCAGCAGCTTGGGACAGGAAGGTGACAATGAGCAGTTCTTC | CASSLGQEGDNEQFF
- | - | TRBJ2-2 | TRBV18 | TGTGCCAGCTCCCCGACAAGGACCGGGGAGCTGTTTTTT | CASSPTRTGELFF
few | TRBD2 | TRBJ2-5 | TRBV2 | TGTGCCAGCAGTGGATCTAGCGGGACCCGGGCCCAGTACTTC | CASSGSSGTRAQYF
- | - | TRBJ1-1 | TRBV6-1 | TGTGCCAGCATGGAGGTGCGCACTGAAGCTTTCTTT | CASMEVRTEAFF
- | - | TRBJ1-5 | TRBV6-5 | TGTGCCAGCAGCGTGGACAGAAGTAGCAATCAGCCCCAGCATTTT | CASSVDRSSNQPQHF
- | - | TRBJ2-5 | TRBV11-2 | TGTGCCAGCAGCTTAGGGCAGGGGTCGGGCGAGACCCAGTACTTC | CASSLGQGSGETQYF
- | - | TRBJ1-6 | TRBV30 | TGTGCCTGGGGGAGGGCCTCACCCCTCCACTTT | CAWGRASPLHF
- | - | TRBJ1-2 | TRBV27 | TGTGCCAGCGGTCCCGGGGGGTATGGCTACACCTTC | CASGPGGYGYTF
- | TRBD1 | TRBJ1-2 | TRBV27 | TGTGCCAGCAGCCGCCGGGACAGGGTCTCTGGCTACACCTTC | CASSRRDRVSGYTF
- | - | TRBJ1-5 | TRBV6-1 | TGTGCCAGCAGTGTGTCGGGGGGCGGGCAGCCCCAGCATTTT | CASSVSGGGQPQHF
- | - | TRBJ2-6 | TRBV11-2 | TGTGCCAGCAGGGTTACGGGCTCTGGGGCCAACGTCCTGACTTTC | CASRVTGSGANVLTF
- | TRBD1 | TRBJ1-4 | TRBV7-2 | TGTGCCAGCAGCTTAGTGGCCGGGACAGGGTATGAAAAACTGTTTTTT | CASSLVAGTGYEKLFF
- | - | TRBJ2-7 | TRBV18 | TGTGCCAGCTCACCAGGGAGTGAGCAGTACTTC | CASSPGSEQYF
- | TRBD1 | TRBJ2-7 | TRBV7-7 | TGTGCTAGCAGCCCCGGGCCAGGACAGGGGGCTCACGAGCAGTACTTC | CASSPGPGQGAHEQYF
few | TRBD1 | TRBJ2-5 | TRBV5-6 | TGTGCCAGCAGCTTGTACGGGGGACAGGGAGGAGAGACCCAGTACTTC | CASSLYGGQGGETQYF
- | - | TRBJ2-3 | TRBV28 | TGTGCCAGCAGTTCGCCGAATGGGGCGGTCGGTACGCAGTATTTT | CASSSPNGAVGTQYF
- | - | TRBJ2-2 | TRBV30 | TGTGCCTGGACAGGCCGGCCCCGGCAGCACAACACCGGGGAGCTGTTTTTT | CAWTGRPRQHNTGELFF
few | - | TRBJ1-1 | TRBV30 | TGTGCCTGGATGGGGCTAGACGGATCTGAAGCTTTCTTT | CAWMGLDGSEAFF